What follows are 23 T cell receptor beta chains derived from one specimen sequenced in a study of OX40 agonist ivuxolimab in advanced cancers. Data came from immunoSEQ multiplex PCR; TCRdb stores just in-frame clones and leaves some out. The sample has about 66,000 clones; 75% to 90% are singletons. The source material was CD4+ or CD8+ T cells sorted from blood, sampled in a trial of the OX40 agonist ivuxolimab. These receptors all stem from an adult with an advanced solid tumor such as melanoma, head and neck, liver or kidney cancer.

The CDR3 loop reads CASSPIGGSGRVNTEAFF. CDR3 DNA: TGTGCCAGCTCACCAATCGGCGGGAGCGGTCGGGTGAACACTGAAGCTTTCTTT. The rearrangement joins TRBV18 to TRBJ1-1; D not certain. CDR1 and CDR2 from the germline V gene are KGHSH and LQKENI. V lost 2 bases and J lost 0, with 19 bases in between. The CDR3 runs to 18 residues.

This sequence joins TRBV28 and TRBJ2-7, with D uncertain. Per the germline V gene, CDR1 is MDHEN and CDR2 is SYDVKM. The CDR3 contains 13 residues. The V and J ends lost 6 bases and 0 bases respectively, with 9 bases between them. The CDR3 nucleotides read TGTGCCAGCAGACCGGCAAGCTCCTACGAGCAGTACTTC. This encodes CASRPASSYEQYF.

This clone was detected only once. The gene calls are TRBV30 and TRBJ1-5, with unresolved D. The CDR3 covers 14 residues. Germline-derived CDR1 and CDR2 are GTSNPN and SVGIG (reference sequence). Trimming took off 1 base at V and 0 bases at J, with 7 bases between the two ends. The CDR3 bases are TGTGCCTGGAGTGGTAGTCTTAGCAATCAGCCCCAGCATTTT. Amino acids: CAWSGSLSNQPQHF.

The CDR3 protein is CASSSSGTGNQPQHF. The CDR3 bases are TGTGCCAGCAGCTCCTCCGGGACAGGGAATCAGCCCCAGCATTTT. This rearrangement joins TRBV28 to TRBJ1-5; 9 bases match TRBD1. In germline, CDR1 is MDHEN, CDR2 SYDVKM. This CDR3 has 15 residues. V shed 6 bases, J shed 4 bases, and the junction held 7 bases outside the gene matches.

In its sample, this clone is medium-sized. The sample has other DNA sequences that encode this CDR3 too. This chain links TRBV30 with TRBJ1-2, with D possibly matching TRBD1 (6 bases). The CDR3 runs to 13 residues. Germline V gives CDR1 GTSNPN, CDR2 SVGIG (reference sequence). V lost 5 bases and J 4 bases, leaving 14 bases between the germline ends. CDR3 in amino acids: CAWGRDRPYGYTF. The CDR3 DNA reads TGTGCCTGGGGGAGAGACAGGCCCTATGGCTACACCTTC.

This rearrangement joins TRBV10-3 to TRBJ1-4; the D is unclear. Germline V gene data show CDR1 as ENHRY and CDR2 as SYGVKD. The CDR3 has 13 residues. Trimming pared 3 bases from V and 5 bases from J, leaving 7 bases between. CDR3 nucleotides: TGTGCCATCAGTGATTCAGAAAATGAAAAACTGTTTTTT. Encoded protein: CAISDSENEKLFF.

The chain uses TRBV7-2 and TRBJ1-3; the D gene is possibly TRBD1 (5 bases). Germline CDR1 SGHTA, CDR2 FQGNSA. CDR3 length: 15 residues. Trimming shortened V by 1 base and J by 4 bases, and 11 bases separated the two germline ends. The DNA for the CDR3 is TGTGCCAGCAGCTTAGGTGGGGGATCCGGAAACACCATATATTTT. Its protein is CASSLGGGSGNTIYF.

This clone was counted once. The gene calls are TRBV7-7 and TRBJ2-1, with D perhaps assigned TRBD1 or TRBD2 (5 bases each). This CDR3 has 13 amino acids. Germline V gene data show CDR1 as SSHAT and CDR2 as FNYEAQ (reference sequence). Trimming took 6 bases from V and 8 from J, leaving 14 bases between them. As DNA, the CDR3 is TGTGCCAGCAGTAGGGGAGCGGACTATGAGCAGTTCTTC. This sequence encodes CASSRGADYEQFF. Together with reference TRBV7-7 and TRBJ2-1, the CDR3 gives the full variable domain: GAGVSQSPRYKVTKRGQDVTLRCDPISSHATLYWYQQALGQGPEFLTYFNYEAQPDKSGLPSDRFSAERPEGSISTLTIQRTEQRDSAMYRCASSRGADYEQFFGPGTRLTVL.

This clone was seen only a few times. The rearrangement links TRBV14 to TRBJ1-1; D is perhaps TRBD1 (6 bases). This CDR3 comprises 16 residues. Trimming shortened V by 3 bases and J by 4 bases, and 18 bases separated the two germline ends. The germline V gene encodes CDR1 SGHDN and CDR2 FVKESK. This CDR3 reads CASSHLGGGLGTEAFF. The CDR3 nucleotides read TGTGCCAGCAGCCACCTAGGGGGGGGGCTAGGCACTGAAGCTTTCTTT.

V is TRBV25-1 and J is TRBJ2-6, with 8 bases identical to TRBD1. CDR1 and CDR2 from the germline V gene are MGHDK and SYGVNS. Germline trimming cut 3 bases from V and 2 bases from J; bases unmatched to any gene: 6. The CDR3 loop spans 17 amino acids. Written as DNA, the CDR3 is TGTGCCAGCAGTGACACAGGGGGTAACCCTGGGGCCAACGTCCTGACTTTC. This translates into CASSDTGGNPGANVLTF.

V is TRBV6-5 and J is TRBJ1-2; D possibly corresponds to TRBD1 (5 bases). V was pared by 2 bases and J by 7 bases, with 17 bases between. In germline, CDR1 is MNHEY, CDR2 SVGAGI. CDR3 length: 15 residues. CDR3 DNA: TGTGCCAGCAGTTACGAAGGATTGTGGCAGGGTGGCTACACCTTC. Translating it yields CASSYEGLWQGGYTF.

This clone was detected only a few times. The chain couples TRBV19 to TRBJ2-3; 11 bases line up with TRBD2. V was clipped by 4 bases and J by 2 bases; unmatched bases: 2. The germline V gene encodes CDR1 LNHDA and CDR2 SQIVND (reference sequence). This CDR3 is built from 15 residues. CDR3 residues: CASSTLAGATDTQYF. As DNA, the CDR3 is TGTGCCAGTAGTACACTAGCGGGAGCCACAGATACGCAGTATTTT.

The chain has TRBV6-5 and TRBJ2-7, with D perhaps assigned TRBD1 or TRBD2 (5 bases each). Trimming removed 2 bases at V and 2 bases at J, with 16 bases between. Germline V gene lookup returns CDR1 MNHEY and CDR2 SVGAGI. CDR3 length: 16 residues. Here the CDR3 reads CASSYGTPSLTYEQYF. The CDR3 DNA reads TGTGCCAGCAGTTACGGGACCCCTTCTTTAACCTACGAGCAGTACTTC.

There are a few counts of this clone. The chain employs TRBV11-1 and TRBJ2-7, with D perhaps given as TRBD1 or TRBD2 (5 bases each). V was clipped by 3 bases and J by 2 bases, with 11 bases between them. CDR1 is SGHAT and CDR2 is FQDESV in the germline V gene (reference sequence). This CDR3 comprises 14 residues. CDR3 amino acids: CASSFKGPTYEQYF. CDR3 coding DNA: TGTGCCAGCAGCTTTAAGGGACCGACCTACGAGCAGTACTTC.

The CDR3 region has the DNA TGTGCCAGCAGGGTTAAAGATAATTCACCCCTCCACTTT. Its translation is CASRVKDNSPLHF. The chain has TRBV25-1 and TRBJ1-6; D call uncertain. CDR1 and CDR2 from the germline V gene are MGHDK and SYGVNS. CDR3 length: 13 amino acids. V was clipped by 6 bases and J by 5 bases, with 8 bases between them.

CDR3 in DNA: TGTGCCAGCAGTGAACAGGGGAGAACCACTGAAGCTTTCTTT. Protein sequence: CASSEQGRTTEAFF. V is TRBV2 and J is TRBJ1-1, with D possibly matching TRBD1 (6 bases). V was trimmed by 2 bases and J by 4 bases, leaving 11 bases between them. Germline loops: CDR1 SNHLY, CDR2 FYNNEI. The CDR3 runs to 14 residues.

The J gene is TRBJ2-7, the V gene TRBV28; 8 nucleotides agree with TRBD1. In germline, CDR1 is MDHEN, CDR2 SYDVKM. J gave up 0 bases and V 1 base, and 11 bases lay outside the gene matches. The CDR3 sequence is 18 residues long. The CDR3 spells CASSLFLTDRGLSYEQYF. The CDR3 nucleotides are TGTGCCAGCAGTTTATTTCTTACCGACAGGGGCCTCTCCTACGAGCAGTACTTC.

This clone showed up just once. The chain is built from TRBV7-2 and TRBJ2-3; tentatively, D is TRBD1 (5 bases). Germline CDR1 reads SGHTA; CDR2 reads FQGNSA. The CDR3 consists of 16 residues. The V gene lost 1 base and the J gene lost 5 bases, with 16 bases spanning the gap. This CDR3 is CASSLEYRGSGDTQYF. CDR3 DNA: TGTGCCAGCAGCTTAGAATATAGGGGTTCAGGAGATACGCAGTATTTT.

The chain employs TRBV15 and TRBJ2-2; 9 bases fit TRBD1. Losses at the gene ends were 7 bases for V and 6 bases for J; bases not matched to a gene: 9. Germline lookup yields CDR1 LNHNV and CDR2 YYDKDF (reference sequence). This CDR3 contains 15 residues. The chain's CDR3 is CATTRRGTGPGELFF. The CDR3 DNA is TGTGCCACCACTAGGAGAGGGACAGGGCCCGGGGAGCTGTTTTTT.

The chain combines TRBV6-5 with TRBJ1-2; 9 positions agree with TRBD1. V trimming: 4 bases; J trimming: 8 bases; junction bases outside the gene matches: 8. The germline V gene has CDR1 MNHEY and CDR2 SVGAGI. CDR3 length: 14 amino acids. The CDR3 loop is CASSSGTGSKGYTF. CDR3 coding DNA: TGTGCCAGCAGTTCCGGGACAGGGAGCAAGGGCTACACCTTC.

In nucleotides, the CDR3 is TGTGCCAGCAGCTTAACTCGGGGCCGCACCGGGGGCTACACCTTC. This sequence encodes CASSLTRGRTGGYTF. The gene calls are TRBV7-3 and TRBJ1-2; tentative D call: TRBD1 (5 bases). The CDR3 is made up of 15 amino acids. Germline assignment: CDR1 SGHTA and CDR2 FQGTGA. Trimming took 0 bases from V and 8 from J, leaving 16 bases between them.

This clone was detected only a few times. The chain is built from TRBV29-1 and TRBJ1-1; D might be TRBD1 (6 bases). The CDR3 totals 12 residues. CDR1 is SQVTM, CDR2 ANQGSEA, per germline. Trimming took off 7 bases at V and 0 bases at J, with 9 bases between the two ends. CDR3 DNA sequence: TGCAGCGCTAGGGGGGTGAACACTGAAGCTTTCTTT. This encodes CSARGVNTEAFF.

This clone has only one observation. The chain couples TRBV2 to TRBJ2-7; 7 positions match TRBD2. The J segment lost 8 bases and the V segment lost 3 bases, leaving 10 bases of the junction unmatched. Per germline, CDR1 SNHLY and CDR2 FYNNEI. The CDR3 is 14 amino acids. CDR3 protein: CASSDDGGGGKQYF. In DNA form, the CDR3 reads TGTGCCAGCAGTGACGACGGCGGGGGAGGCAAGCAGTACTTC.